This T cell receptor beta chain was observed in a study of blood T cell repertoires in COVID-19. Across the whole study: The United States, Italy and Spain were the sources of the acute and convalescent COVID-19 samples. T cells, B-cell-depleted T cells, or PBMCs provided the cDNA or gDNA that served as material.

The J segment lost 8 bases and the V segment lost 0 bases, leaving 6 bases of the junction unmatched. Germline assignment: CDR1 KGHSH and CDR2 LQKENI. The CDR3 runs to 15 residues. Seattle cases were enrolled at active infection and followed longitudinally. As handled by the study authors: Nucleated cell counts were estimated from reference gene primer amplification. Data came from immunoSEQ multiplex PCR; TCRdb stores just in-frame clones and leaves some out. V, J and clone size reflect that table, while D and trimming were determined from the DNA. The sample lists 150,000 to 200,000 clones, more than 75% occurring once.

The sample was peripheral blood. The genes are TRBV18 and TRBJ2-1, with TRBD2 matching 8 bases. The clonotype comes from a person in their 70s with COVID-19, enrolled during active disease. Here the CDR3 reads CASSPPSLAGYEQFF. The CDR3 bases are TGTGCCAGCTCACCACCCTCGCTAGCGGGCTATGAGCAGTTCTTC.